A selection of T cell receptor beta chains follows, all from one sample in a study of shared clonotypes between healthy human individuals. Sequenced by immunoSEQ multiplex PCR; TCRdb stores in-frame clones only, minus some. This repertoire shows approximately 590,000 clones, about 95% found once; its top ten account for around 0.11%. What was sequenced was naive CD8+ T cells sorted from blood. These receptors were taken from a woman aged 25-40 years in good health. CDR3s include the opening cysteine and the closing phenylalanine or tryptophan. Fields, in order: V gene, J gene, clone size, D gene, CDR3 protein, CDR3 DNA. A D gene is named only where the DNA matches it firmly. The listing skips clone size in some rows; elsewhere it reads once, few, many or a size class.

>TRBV7-9|TRBJ2-7|.|.
CASSLAQGDTYEQYF
TGTGCCAGCAGCTTAGCCCAGGGAGATACCTACGAGCAGTACTTC
>TRBV7-9|TRBJ2-1|.|TRBD2
CASSLELAEYNEQFF
TGTGCCAGCAGCTTAGAACTAGCGGAGTACAATGAGCAGTTCTTC
>TRBV28|TRBJ2-1|.|TRBD2
CASSSTSGSGHEQFF
TGTGCCAGCAGCTCGACTAGCGGGAGTGGGCATGAGCAGTTCTTC
>TRBV7-9|TRBJ2-5|.|.
CASSPGGVETQYF
TGTGCCAGCAGCCCAGGGGGGGTAGAGACCCAGTACTTC
>TRBV4-1|TRBJ1-2|.|TRBD1
CASSQGGTGGGYTF
TGCGCCAGCAGCCAAGGGGGGACAGGGGGTGGCTACACCTTC
>TRBV28|TRBJ1-5|once|.
CASSGVGDSNQPQHF
TGTGCCAGCAGCGGAGTCGGGGATAGCAATCAGCCCCAGCATTTT
>TRBV29-1|TRBJ2-1|.|.
CSWINPPNEQFF
TGCAGCTGGATAAACCCCCCCAATGAGCAGTTCTTC
>TRBV7-6|TRBJ2-5|.|TRBD1
CASSSMQDRAEETQYF
TGTGCCAGCAGCTCCATGCAGGACAGGGCGGAAGAGACCCAGTACTTC
>TRBV6-1|TRBJ1-1|.|.
CASSDPGVVLGLNTEAFF
TGTGCCAGCAGTGACCCAGGTGTAGTTCTCGGATTGAACACTGAAGCTTTCTTT
>TRBV19|TRBJ2-1|.|TRBD2
CASSTGLAGVNEQFF
TGTGCCAGTAGTACAGGACTAGCGGGGGTAAATGAGCAGTTCTTC
>TRBV19|TRBJ2-2|.|.
CASTVSPGELFF
TGTGCCAGTACCGTTAGTCCCGGGGAGCTGTTTTTT
>TRBV9|TRBJ2-1|.|.
CASSVAGIEYEQFF
TGTGCCAGCAGCGTAGCCGGGATTGAGTATGAGCAGTTCTTC
>TRBV6-5|TRBJ1-6|.|.
CASSRKLGSPLHF
TGTGCCAGCAGCCGCAAGTTAGGGTCACCCCTCCACTTT
>TRBV28|TRBJ2-7|.|.
CASSWGSFSYEQYF
TGTGCCAGCAGTTGGGGGAGCTTCTCCTACGAGCAGTACTTC
>TRBV4-1|TRBJ1-1|.|.
CASRKDRGAEAFF
TGCGCCAGCAGGAAAGATAGGGGTGCGGAAGCTTTCTTT
>TRBV13|TRBJ2-3|.|.
CASSLGRGRTDTQYF
TGTGCCAGCAGCTTAGGTAGAGGGCGTACAGATACGCAGTATTTT
>TRBV28|TRBJ1-4|.|.
CASSSYRDDRGLIEKLFF
TGTGCCAGCAGTTCGTACCGGGACGATCGGGGGCTGATCGAAAAACTGTTTTTT
>TRBV10-2|TRBJ2-3|.|TRBD1
CASRKQGLTDTQYF
TGCGCCAGCAGGAAACAGGGGCTCACAGATACGCAGTATTTT
>TRBV9|TRBJ2-6|.|.
CASSGGEISGANVLTF
TGTGCCAGCAGCGGGGGCGAGATCTCTGGGGCCAACGTCCTGACTTTC